This T cell receptor (beta chain) originates from a study of vaccination and CD4 T cells after COVID-19. In the study overall: For control cultures, the treatment was a CEFX pool, an HIV-1 Nef pool, or no peptide.

Sequenced with the Oncomine TCR Beta short-read assay was DNA taken from cultured CD4+ T cells. TCRdb reprocessed the PCR reads with MiXCR, giving one entry per CDR3 protein. The profile shows more than 10,000 distinct CDR3 sequences, about 31% of them singletons. Trimming cost V 6 bases and J 4 bases, with 13 bases left between them. Germline V gives CDR1 SQVTM, CDR2 ANQGSEA. The CDR3 runs 13 residues. Sample treatment: roughly 10-day PBMC culture with coronavirus spike peptide pools or control peptides (ViraFEST assay). In its sample, this clonotype was seen a few times. Its specificity is unknown. This sequence originates from a human donor who had recovered from COVID-19. The chain links TRBV29-1 to TRBJ1-3; TRBD1 might be the D (6 bases). This specimen consisted of CD4+ T cells from blood, cultured in vitro, obtained after SARS-CoV-2 vaccination. Here the CDR3 reads CSVSRGSGNTIYF. DNA of the CDR3: TGCAGCGTATCCAGGGGTTCCGGAAACACCATATATTTT.